This T cell receptor (beta chain) is from a study of cytomegalovirus exposure and HLA in healthy donors (dated by TCRdb to 2016 to 2017). Describing the broader study: A later analysis indicated that the 130 or so validation repertoires were generated on the platform also employed for the approximately 700 repertoires of the first cohort. Along with the approximately 700-subject first cohort, a separate validation cohort of more than 90 different subjects was used. The study was designed to test whether signatures of past pathogen exposure could be identified by cataloging public T cell receptors. To predict cytomegalovirus infection status, the study combined high-throughput TCR immunosequencing, statistical association of individual TCRs with disease status, and machine learning. Beyond this particular receptor, the publication reports: In vitro tests confirmed that three of the cytomegalovirus-associated TCR beta chains recognize cytomegalovirus antigens. While some public TCRs were present in many individuals, most TCR sequences turned up only very rarely across donors. The authors suggested that the approach could potentially be extended to other disease states and immunological phenotypes. A later analysis had no HLA typing for the validation cohort, so co-occurrence there was scored across all 110 or so repertoires. Cytomegalovirus status was reported to be diagnosed by the classifier with high specificity and sensitivity in both the original and validation cohorts. The study gave a list of more than 150 TCR beta chains associated with cytomegalovirus. Subsequent analysis determined that TCRs grouped into clusters in the first cohort also showed a tendency toward co-occurrence across the approximately 120 validation repertoires, and 94% of cluster scores exceeded 0.

The library was produced with the immunoSEQ multiplex PCR assay. The study's own analysis went as follows. To diagnose cytomegalovirus status from the catalog of TCR beta chain sequences, a statistical classification framework was built. The source is immuneACCESS, and TCRdb retained only in-frame sequences with V and J called. Part of the clones is not carried over; for the studies checked, unresolved V genes explain less than half of this, and the remainder is unexplained. V and J calls and clone size come straight from that table; D and trimming were deduced from the DNA. For this sample the table gives around 150,000 clones, of which more than 80% were detected only once. The ten largest clones add up to approximately 2.9% of the sample. A word on this clone: The specificity of this receptor is unknown. Base qualities are not at hand, and no much larger clone is one base apart.

The donors were included in the validation cohort of some 110 subjects, a group kept apart from the roughly 670-subject first cohort. From the germline V gene, CDR1 is SGHAT and CDR2 is FQNNGV. Trimming costs V 3 bases and J 2 bases, and their ends lie 8 bases apart. The CDR3 sequence holds 14 residues, the cysteine and phenylalanine included. Of all the DNA, just the CDR3 is kept, 42 bases in frame from base 1. The sequence was collected from a woman in her late teens or twenties in good health and CMV-seropositive. The chain uses TRBV11-2 and TRBJ1-5; the D gene remains uncertain. The sample comprised PBMCs. The DNA sequence follows: TGTGCCAGCAGCTTGGAGGGCGGCAATCAGCCCCAGCATTTT. The encoded protein is CASSLEGGNQPQHF.